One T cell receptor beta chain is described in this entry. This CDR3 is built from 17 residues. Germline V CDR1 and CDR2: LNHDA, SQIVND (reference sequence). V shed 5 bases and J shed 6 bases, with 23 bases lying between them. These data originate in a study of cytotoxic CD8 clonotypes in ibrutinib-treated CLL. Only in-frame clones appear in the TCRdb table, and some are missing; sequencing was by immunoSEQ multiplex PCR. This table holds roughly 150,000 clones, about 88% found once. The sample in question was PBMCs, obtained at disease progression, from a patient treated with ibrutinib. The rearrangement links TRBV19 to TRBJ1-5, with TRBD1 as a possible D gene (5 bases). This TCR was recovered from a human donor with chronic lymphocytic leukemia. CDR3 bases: TGTGCCAGTAGTTATGATAGGGGAGAACGCGGGATTCAGCCCCAGCATTTT. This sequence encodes CASSYDRGERGIQPQHF.